Listed here are 29 T cell receptor beta chains from one sample, sequenced in a study of blood T cells in healthy people across ages. Primers used in a second PCR of about 7 to 11 cycles were a sample-barcoded 5' primer and a J-beta primer mix. Using its own MiXCR run on the 5' RACE reads, TCRdb lists one record per CDR3 protein. The data show about 810,000 distinct CDR3 sequences, under 40% seen once. Sequenced input: blood. The receptors shown here come from a man between 18 and 35 years old in good health.

The count of this clonotype is one. This rearrangement joins TRBV5-1 to TRBJ1-2; D not certain. The V gene lost 2 bases and the J gene lost 1 base, with 9 bases spanning the gap. The CDR3 spans 14 residues. The germline gives CDR1 SGHRS, CDR2 YFSETQ. The CDR3 sequence is CASSFADVNYGYTF. Written as DNA, the CDR3 is TGCGCCAGCAGCTTTGCGGACGTTAACTATGGCTACACCTTC.

This clonotype was detected a few times. CDR3 amino acids: CSASIGVAGAGDTQYF. In DNA form, the CDR3 reads TGCAGTGCTTCAATCGGGGTAGCGGGGGCGGGGGATACGCAGTATTTT. The V and J genes are TRBV20-1 and TRBJ2-3; 9 nucleotides align to TRBD2. The CDR3 covers 16 residues. Trimming at V came to 5 bases and at J to 6 bases, leaving 15 bases not matched to a gene. Germline CDR1 and CDR2: DFQATT and SNEGSKA (reference sequence).

This clonotype was detected only a few times. V gene TRBV9 combines with J gene TRBJ2-1; no definite D call. The germline gives CDR1 SGDLS, CDR2 YYNGEE. CDR3 length: 14 amino acids. The ends were cut back, 0 bases at V and 3 bases at J, with 7 bases in the middle. Here the CDR3 reads CASSVDRDYNEQFF. The CDR3 DNA is TGTGCCAGCAGCGTAGACAGAGACTACAATGAGCAGTTCTTC. The full variable domain, completed using reference TRBV9 and TRBJ2-1, is DSGVTQTPKHLITATGQRVTLRCSPRSGDLSVYWYQQSLDQGLQFLIQYYNGEERAKGNILERFSAQQFPDLHSELNLSSLELGDSALYFCASSVDRDYNEQFFGPGTRLTVL.

The chain joins TRBV29-1 to TRBJ1-6; 8 nucleotides align to TRBD1. Germline values: CDR1 SQVTM, CDR2 ANQGSEA. V trimming: 5 bases; J trimming: 7 bases; junction bases outside the gene matches: 4. The CDR3 is 13 residues long. CDR3 bases: TGCAGCGTTCTGACAGGGGTAAATTCACCCCTCCACTTT. This sequence encodes CSVLTGVNSPLHF.

This clonotype has only a few counts. This chain links TRBV7-2 with TRBJ1-1, with a possible D match to TRBD1 (5 bases). Germline CDR1 and CDR2: SGHTA and FQGNSA. The CDR3 loop spans 16 amino acids. Between the trimmed V and J ends, which lost 0 bases and 0 bases, there was a span of 11 bases. The CDR3 DNA follows: TGTGCCAGCAGCTTAGCCGATTCGGGGCTGAACACTGAAGCTTTCTTT. Protein product: CASSLADSGLNTEAFF.

Regarding this clonotype: This clone may be a read error of a much larger clone one base away. The chain joins TRBV30 to TRBJ2-3; weak D call: TRBD1 (8 bases). CDR3 length: 15 amino acids. CDR1 and CDR2 (germline): GTSNPN, SVGIG (reference sequence). In nucleotides, the CDR3 is TGTGCCTTGAGTCCTGACAGGGGAGGGACAGATACGCAGTATTTT. It codes for CALSPDRGGTDTQYF. Full variable domain (missing parts from reference TRBV30 and TRBJ2-3): SQTIHQWPATLVQPVGSPLSLECTVEGTSNPNLYWYRQAAGRGLQLLFYSVGIGQISSEVPQNLSASRPQDRQFILSSKKLLLSDSGFYLCALSPDRGGTDTQYFGPGTRLTVL.

On this clonotype: A read error may be the cause here, since a much bigger clone is one base away. The V gene is TRBV29-1, the J gene TRBJ1-2, with 9 bases identical to TRBD1. Germline values: CDR1 SQVTM, CDR2 ANQGSEA. The CDR3 runs 14 residues. The junction had 9 bases not matched to a gene; V was cut back by 4 bases and J by 6 bases. CDR3 residues: CSVGGTGPNDGYTF. CDR3 bases: TGCAGCGTTGGAGGGACAGGGCCCAACGATGGCTACACCTTC.

For this clonotype: This may stem from a read error, because a much larger clone lies one nucleotide away. The rearrangement joins TRBV12-3 or TRBV12-4 to TRBJ1-2; tentative D call: TRBD1 (5 bases). This CDR3 contains 14 residues. CDR3 nucleotide sequence: TGTGACAGCAGTTTGGGACCGCCGGACTATGGCTACACCTTC. Its translation is CDSSLGPPDYGYTF.

The chain couples TRBV29-1 to TRBJ2-4, with D uncertain. CDR3 length: 12 residues. V was trimmed by 7 bases and J by 0 bases, leaving 7 bases between them. In germline, CDR1 is SQVTM, CDR2 ANQGSEA. The CDR3 reads CSARIAKNIQYF. DNA of the CDR3: TGCAGCGCGCGGATAGCCAAAAACATTCAGTACTTC.

A few counts support this clonotype. The chain has TRBV7-8 and TRBJ2-5; D unclear. Germline V lookup: CDR1 SGHVS, CDR2 FQNEAQ. V lost 3 bases and J 5 bases, leaving 10 bases between the germline ends. There are 13 residues in the CDR3. The CDR3 DNA is TGTGCCAGCAGCTTGGACCTAAGGGAGACCCAGTACTTC. Its translation is CASSLDLRETQYF.

The rearrangement joins TRBV2 to TRBJ1-5; 11 bases match TRBD1. The junction had 5 bases not matched to a gene; V was cut back by 1 base and J by 0 bases. The CDR3 runs to 18 residues. The germline V gene encodes CDR1 SNHLY and CDR2 FYNNEI. The CDR3 protein is CASSEVGTGGDSNQPQHF. CDR3 nucleotides: TGTGCCAGCAGTGAAGTAGGGACAGGGGGGGATAGCAATCAGCCCCAGCATTTT.

This clonotype appeared a few times. J is TRBJ2-1 and V is TRBV7-9; D is possibly TRBD1 (6 bases). The germline V gene has CDR1 SEHNR and CDR2 FQNEAQ (reference sequence). Between the trimmed V and J ends, which lost 5 bases and 7 bases, there was a span of 15 bases. The CDR3 is 14 amino acids. The CDR3 DNA reads TGTGCCAGCAGCCCCACTGACAGGAAAAATGAGCAGTTCTTC. Translated: CASSPTDRKNEQFF.

Points on this clonotype: Since a much larger clone is just one base distant, this may be a read error. V and J are TRBV2 and TRBJ1-2; TRBD1 matches 10 bases. CDR1 is SNHLY and CDR2 is FYNNEI in the germline V gene. The CDR3 has 14 amino acids. The CDR3 DNA is TGTACCAGCCGAGGACAGGGGGACGGAAATGGCTACACCTTC. Translation gives CTSRGQGDGNGYTF.

V is TRBV30 and J is TRBJ1-5; no reliable D call. Germline CDR1 GTSNPN, CDR2 SVGIG (reference sequence). This CDR3 spans 14 amino acids. V was pared by 1 base and J by 6 bases, with 13 bases between. As DNA, the CDR3 is TGTGCCTGGAGTGATAACAGTTTATCTCAGCCCCAGCATTTT. Protein: CAWSDNSLSQPQHF.

This clonotype was counted only a few times. The chain recombines TRBV20-1 with TRBJ2-6, with unresolved D. The CDR3 totals 16 residues. Germline lookup yields CDR1 DFQATT and CDR2 SNEGSKA (reference sequence). The germline V and J ends were trimmed by 3 bases and 0 bases, with 12 bases remaining between them. The CDR3 sequence is CSASVQPNSGANVLTF. The CDR3 DNA sequence: TGCAGTGCTAGTGTCCAGCCAAACTCTGGGGCCAACGTCCTGACTTTC.

This clonotype was detected only a few times. The chain is built from TRBV21-1 and TRBJ2-7. TRBV21-1 is noted as a pseudogene. The CDR3 covers 16 residues. Here the CDR3 DNA reads TGTGCCAGCAGCAAAGTTGGCCACAGGGGGTCCTACGAGCAGTACTTC. This gives the protein CASSKVGHRGSYEQYF.

The table lists this clonotype with a few counts. This chain connects TRBV4-1 to TRBJ2-7; weak D call: TRBD1 (5 bases). The CDR3 sequence is 13 residues long. V was trimmed by 2 bases and J by 3 bases, leaving 8 bases between them. CDR1 and CDR2 (germline): MGHRA, YSYEKL. The CDR3 spells CASSQNQGYEQYF. In DNA, the CDR3 is TGCGCCAGCAGCCAAAATCAGGGCTACGAGCAGTACTTC.

V and J are TRBV2 and TRBJ2-3; 10 bases are a match to TRBD2. The CDR3 covers 14 residues. Germline CDR1 is SNHLY and CDR2 is FYNNEI. V was clipped by 7 bases and J by 2 bases; unmatched bases: 3. The CDR3 bases are TGTGCCAGCAAGACTAGCGGGTTCACAGATACGCAGTATTTT. It is translated as CASKTSGFTDTQYF.

This clonotype has a handful of counts. The chain has TRBV9 and TRBJ1-2; D possibly corresponds to TRBD1 (5 bases). This CDR3 region has 16 residues. V was cut by 0 bases and J by 8 bases, with 20 bases left in between. Germline V CDR1 and CDR2: SGDLS, YYNGEE. CDR3 coding DNA: TGTGCCAGCAGCGTAGCTGTTGGGGGGACTCCCGCGGGCTACACCTTC. Translation: CASSVAVGGTPAGYTF.

This clonotype came up a few times. The rearrangement links TRBV4-3 to TRBJ1-3, with D maybe TRBD1 (6 bases). V was trimmed by 1 base and J by 0 bases, leaving 7 bases between them. Germline assignment: CDR1 LGHNA and CDR2 YSLEER. CDR3 length equals 15 residues. The CDR3 protein is CASSQVGGSGNTIYF. Here the CDR3 DNA reads TGCGCCAGCAGCCAAGTAGGGGGCTCTGGAAACACCATATATTTT.

The rearrangement links TRBV20-1 to TRBJ2-4, with D maybe TRBD2 (5 bases). This CDR3 region has 14 residues. The germline V gene encodes CDR1 DFQATT and CDR2 SNEGSKA (reference sequence). Trimming cost V 1 base and J 6 bases, with 13 bases left between them. The CDR3 DNA is TGCAGTGCTAGAGTATCCCTAGCCGGAAACATTCAGTACTTC. Its protein product is CSARVSLAGNIQYF.

J is TRBJ1-2 and V is TRBV18, with D uncertain. CDR3 length: 13 amino acids. Between the trimmed V and J ends, which lost 6 bases and 4 bases, there was a span of 12 bases. The V gene's germline CDR1 is KGHSH and CDR2 LQKENI. The CDR3: CASSSGIFYGYTF. CDR3 bases: TGTGCCAGCTCTTCGGGGATTTTCTATGGCTACACCTTC.

This clonotype was detected only a few times. The J gene is TRBJ2-4, the V gene TRBV3-1; possible D gene TRBD2, 5 bases. Germline V lookup: CDR1 LGHDT, CDR2 YNNKEL (reference sequence). V gave up 3 bases and J gave up 0 bases, with 6 bases separating them. The CDR3 consists of 14 residues. In DNA, the CDR3 is TGTGCCAGCAGCCAGGGGAGAGCCAAAAACATTCAGTACTTC. This codes for CASSQGRAKNIQYF.

The chain carries TRBV21-1 and TRBJ2-7; TRBD2 is taken as the D call from the table, unchecked against the DNA. TRBV21-1 is noted as a pseudogene. This CDR3 has 15 residues. The CDR3 here is CASSKRGLLSYEQYF. For the CDR3, the DNA is TGTGCCAGCAGCAAGCGTGGACTTCTTTCCTACGAGCAGTACTTC.

The rearrangement links TRBV12-3 or TRBV12-4 to TRBJ2-4; D may be TRBD1 or TRBD2 (6 bases each). The J call could be wrong; TRBJ2-7 is a better fit for the DNA end. The CDR3 has 16 amino acids. DNA for the CDR3: TGTGCCAGCAATCCGGGGGTGGGACAAGCTTCCGACGAGCAGTACTTC. Encoded protein: CASNPGVGQASDEQYF.

In this sample, this clonotype turned up many times. V and J are TRBV5-1 and TRBJ2-5; the match to TRBD2 covers 11 bases. V lost 1 base, J lost 4 bases, and 6 bases stayed unmatched. Per the germline V gene, CDR1 is SGHRS and CDR2 is YFSETQ. The CDR3 runs to 16 residues. The CDR3 DNA follows: TGCGCCAGCAGCTTGACTAGCGGGGGTTACATAGAGACCCAGTACTTC. It translates to CASSLTSGGYIETQYF.

The chain employs TRBV15 and TRBJ2-7; D is undetermined. Germline V gene data show CDR1 as LNHNV and CDR2 as YYDKDF (reference sequence). The length of the CDR3 is 14 residues. V lost 1 base to trimming and J lost 6 bases, with 13 bases between them. CDR3 protein: CATSRVLGYGEQYF. CDR3 sequence (DNA): TGTGCCACCAGCAGAGTTTTAGGTTACGGCGAGCAGTACTTC.

The chain combines TRBV7-2 with TRBJ2-7; TRBD2 might be the D (6 bases). V lost 5 bases, J lost 0 bases, and 20 bases lay in between. The CDR3 is 17 residues long. CDR1 SGHTA and CDR2 FQGNSA come from the germline V gene. CDR3 coding DNA: TGTGCCAGCAGCCACTTGCTGGCGGGGCCTAGCTCCTACGAGCAGTACTTC. Encoded protein: CASSHLLAGPSSYEQYF.

The rearrangement links TRBV2 to TRBJ2-1, with TRBD2 identical over 9 bases. V trimming: 7 bases; J trimming: 4 bases; junction bases outside the gene matches: 8. Germline lookup yields CDR1 SNHLY and CDR2 FYNNEI. This CDR3 is 15 amino acids long. This chain's CDR3 is CASTLAGESYNEQFF. The CDR3 DNA sequence: TGTGCCAGCACCTTAGCGGGGGAGAGTTACAATGAGCAGTTCTTC.